The clone carrying this TCR beta chain was observed a handful of times. The antigen is unknown. The junction departs from germline at one end; a sequencing error may be responsible. The sample is drawn from a study of T cell repertoires in cytomegalovirus infection. CDR1 and CDR2 from the germline V gene are SGHNT and YYREEE (reference sequence). The CDR3 runs to 16 residues. TCRdb recomputed calls from the reads with MiXCR, one row per CDR3 protein. The table has approximately 400,000 distinct CDR3 sequences, approximately 32% seen once. Study-level findings and limits: Cumulative frequency of public TCR beta families picked out carriers of CMV plus the relevant HLA.

The chain carries TRBV5-4 and TRBJ2-3, with a possible D match to TRBD2 (7 bases). Sequencing was performed on PBMCs. This clonotype was obtained from a human donor in good health (CMV status not recorded). Some clones in this sample may be carry-over from other donors' samples. CDR3 sequence reads: CASSLGGGMEGGPPDF. DNA of the CDR3: TGTGCCAGCAGCTTGGGCGGAGGGATGGAGGGGGGGCCTCCGGATTTT.